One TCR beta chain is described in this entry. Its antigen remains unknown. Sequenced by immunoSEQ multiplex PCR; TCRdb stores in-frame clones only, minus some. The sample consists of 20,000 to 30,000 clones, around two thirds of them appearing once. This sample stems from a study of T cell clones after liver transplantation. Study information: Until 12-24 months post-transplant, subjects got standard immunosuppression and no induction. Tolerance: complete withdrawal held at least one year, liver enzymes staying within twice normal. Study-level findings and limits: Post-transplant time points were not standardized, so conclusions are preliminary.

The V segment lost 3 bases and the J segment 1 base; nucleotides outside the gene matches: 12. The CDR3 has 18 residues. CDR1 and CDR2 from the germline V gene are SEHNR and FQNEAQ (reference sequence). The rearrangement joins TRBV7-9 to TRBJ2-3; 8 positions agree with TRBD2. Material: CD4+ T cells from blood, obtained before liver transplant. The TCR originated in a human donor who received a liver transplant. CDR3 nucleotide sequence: TGTGCCAGCAGCTTCCCCTCTGGTGGAGCGGGGGGCACAGATACGCAGTATTTT. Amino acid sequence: CASSFPSGGAGGTDTQYF.